One sample yielded the 26 T cell receptor beta chains listed below, sequenced in a study of cytomegalovirus exposure and HLA in healthy donors (dated by TCRdb to the late 2010s). Library generation was performed with the immunoSEQ multiplex PCR assay. For the multiplex PCR, a mixture combining 60 forward primers for TCR Vbeta segments and 13 reverse primers for TCR Jbeta segments was used. TCRdb provides this immuneACCESS table in a form limited to in-frame rearrangements. Some clones are lacking; in checked studies, under half of them reflect an unresolved V gene, and why the rest are absent is not known. A total of some 110,000 clones appear in this sample, about 62% of them only once. Of the sample, approximately 8% falls within the top ten clones. The specimen was PBMCs. The receptors were sampled from a woman in her forties in good health and CMV-seropositive.

The genes are TRBV6-1 and TRBJ2-7; TRBD1 matches 10 bases. The CDR3 loop spans 15 amino acids. V lost 6 bases to trimming and J lost 0 bases; unmatched junction nucleotides: 5. Germline CDR1 reads MNHNS; CDR2 reads SASEGT. The CDR3 here is CASSPGQGSSYEQYF. CDR3 DNA: TGTGCCAGCAGCCCGGGACAGGGGAGCTCCTACGAGCAGTACTTC.

J is TRBJ2-3 and V is TRBV27; possible D gene TRBD1, 7 bases. V was clipped by 5 bases and J by 1 base, with 16 bases between them. CDR1 and CDR2 (germline): MNHEY, SMNVEV (reference sequence). CDR3 length: 16 amino acids. The CDR3 nucleotides are TGTGCCAGCAGTCCGGGAGTTACAGGGGGCACAGATACGCAGTATTTT. Encoded protein: CASSPGVTGGTDTQYF.

Only a few counts were recorded for this clone. The sample has other DNA sequences that encode this CDR3 too. The rearrangement links TRBV28 to TRBJ1-2; weak D call: TRBD1 (5 bases). The V and J ends lost 6 bases and 2 bases respectively, with 10 bases between them. This CDR3 is built from 13 residues. Germline CDR1 MDHEN, CDR2 SYDVKM. CDR3 bases: TGTGCCAGCAGCCTTAACAGGAACTATGGCTACACCTTC. It codes for CASSLNRNYGYTF.

The CDR3 is CASSPPGDEQYF. The DNA of the CDR3 is TGTGCCAGTAGTCCCCCGGGGGACGAGCAGTACTTC. The chain combines TRBV19 with TRBJ2-7, with D perhaps matching TRBD2 (6 bases). The CDR3 is made up of 12 amino acids. Trimming stripped 5 bases from V and 5 bases from J, with 10 bases between. Germline V gives CDR1 LNHDA, CDR2 SQIVND (reference sequence).

J is TRBJ1-1 and V is TRBV5-4; D call uncertain. Germline CDR1 reads SGHNT; CDR2 reads YYREEE (reference sequence). The CDR3 covers 12 residues. Trimming took 4 bases from V and 4 from J, leaving 8 bases between them. CDR3 sequence: CASSVDGTEAFF. The CDR3 coding sequence is TGTGCCAGCAGCGTGGACGGCACTGAAGCTTTCTTT.

A single count supports this clone. This rearrangement joins TRBV6-5 to TRBJ1-5; the D is unclear. V was cut by 7 bases and J by 0 bases, with 7 bases left in between. Germline V gene data show CDR1 as MNHEY and CDR2 as SVGAGI. The CDR3 sequence is 13 residues long. As DNA, the CDR3 is TGTGCCAGCATGAGGGATAGCAATCAGCCCCAGCATTTT. Translating gives CASMRDSNQPQHF.

This chain uses TRBV28 with TRBJ1-5; TRBD1 matches at 11 bases. With 6 bases clipped from V and 5 bases from J, the junction kept 9 bases outside the gene matches. The CDR3 extends over 16 amino acids. Germline V gene lookup returns CDR1 MDHEN and CDR2 SYDVKM. CDR3 residues: CASSPVPGQGDQPQHF. The CDR3 DNA reads as TGTGCCAGCAGCCCCGTCCCGGGACAGGGGGATCAGCCCCAGCATTTT.

The chain carries TRBV18 and TRBJ2-7; D remains ambiguous. CDR1 and CDR2 from the germline V gene are KGHSH and LQKENI. Trimming removed 3 bases at V and 4 bases at J, with 10 bases between. The CDR3 has 13 amino acids. The CDR3 region is CASSPDQVYEQYF. CDR3 in DNA: TGTGCCAGCTCACCCGACCAGGTTTACGAGCAGTACTTC.

Of note for this clone: The sample contains more than one DNA sequence encoding this CDR3. The V gene is TRBV5-1, the J gene TRBJ2-3; TRBD1 might be the D (5 bases). The CDR3 loop spans 14 amino acids. Germline CDR1 reads SGHRS; CDR2 reads YFSETQ. V lost 0 bases and J 1 base, leaving 6 bases between the germline ends. The CDR3 loop is CASSLGGGTDTQYF. CDR3 bases: TGCGCCAGCAGCTTGGGGGGCGGCACAGATACGCAGTATTTT.

This clone was observed a handful of times. The J gene is TRBJ2-3, the V gene TRBV5-1, with 8 bases matching TRBD2. J was trimmed by 4 bases and V by 1 base; bases with no gene match: 8. The CDR3 consists of 16 residues. The germline gives CDR1 SGHRS, CDR2 YFSETQ. CDR3 residues: CASSLPSGSVPDTQYF. CDR3 nucleotide sequence: TGCGCCAGCAGCTTGCCGAGCGGGAGTGTGCCAGATACGCAGTATTTT.

This clone was observed a handful of times. The rearrangement uses TRBV7-9 and TRBJ1-2, with 11 bases lining up with TRBD1. The CDR3 extends over 15 amino acids. Germline V CDR1 and CDR2: SEHNR, FQNEAQ (reference sequence). J gave up 5 bases and V 4 bases, and 6 bases lay outside the gene matches. CDR3 residues: CASSSGQGVRYGYTF. The CDR3 bases are TGTGCCAGCAGCTCGGGACAGGGGGTTAGGTATGGCTACACCTTC.

This clone turned up a few times. This chain joins TRBV9 and TRBJ2-2, with D hard to call. There are 11 residues in the CDR3. V was shortened by 3 bases and J by 8 bases, with 5 bases between the two germline ends. Germline assignment: CDR1 SGDLS and CDR2 YYNGEE. The CDR3 sequence is CASSGAGELFF. CDR3 coding DNA: TGTGCCAGCAGCGGGGCGGGGGAGCTGTTTTTT.

V and J are TRBV5-4 and TRBJ1-2; maybe TRBD1 (6 bases). The CDR3 loop spans 16 amino acids. Trimming removed 6 bases at V and 1 base at J, with 19 bases between. Germline V gene lookup returns CDR1 SGHNT and CDR2 YYREEE (reference sequence). The CDR3 region is CASTPHGGAINYGYTF. The CDR3 DNA reads as TGTGCCAGCACACCCCACGGGGGGGCCATTAACTATGGCTACACCTTC.

This clone has just one count. V and J are TRBV7-9 and TRBJ2-5; TRBD1 agrees at 8 bases. V shed 1 base and J 5 bases; nucleotides not matched to a gene: 6. This CDR3 has 15 amino acids. Germline CDR1 SEHNR, CDR2 FQNEAQ (reference sequence). CDR3: CASSLVAGGSETQYF. The CDR3 coding sequence is TGTGCCAGCAGCTTAGTCGCAGGGGGCTCGGAGACCCAGTACTTC.

The chain couples TRBV19 to TRBJ1-2; 7 nucleotides align to TRBD1. V trimming: 9 bases; J trimming: 4 bases; junction bases outside the gene matches: 20. The CDR3 contains 17 residues. Germline CDR1 reads LNHDA; CDR2 reads SQIVND (reference sequence). For the CDR3, the DNA is TGTGCCAGCAAGGGGGCGGGACAGCCGGACAGCGGCTATGGCTACACCTTC. Its translation is CASKGAGQPDSGYGYTF.

The genes are TRBV6-1 and TRBJ1-5, with D hard to call. CDR3 length: 14 residues. Trimming stripped 7 bases from V and 0 bases from J, with 10 bases between. CDR1 is MNHNS, CDR2 SASEGT, per germline. CDR3 bases: TGTGCCAGCATAAGGGAGACTAGCAATCAGCCCCAGCATTTT. Translated, it gives CASIRETSNQPQHF.

The J gene is TRBJ2-7, the V gene TRBV19; D is unclear. The CDR3 has 12 amino acids. CDR1 and CDR2 (germline): LNHDA, SQIVND (reference sequence). Trimming took 7 bases from V and 5 from J, leaving 12 bases between them. As DNA, the CDR3 is TGTGCCAGTAAAGACACGATGAACGAGCAGTACTTC. Translating gives CASKDTMNEQYF. The entire variable domain, with the rest obtained from reference TRBV19 and TRBJ2-7, is as follows: DGGITQSPKYLFRKEGQNVTLSCEQNLNHDAMYWYRQDPGQGLRLIYYSQIVNDFQKGDIAEGYSVSREKKESFPLTVTSAQKNPTAFYLCASKDTMNEQYFGPGTRLTVT.

This chain connects TRBV28 to TRBJ2-7; 10 nucleotides line up with TRBD1. This CDR3 spans 13 amino acids. Germline V gene data show CDR1 as MDHEN and CDR2 as SYDVKM. Trimming cost V 6 bases and J 4 bases; bases outside gene matches: 3. CDR3 in DNA: TGTGCCAGCAGGTCGGGACAGGGGTACGAGCAGTACTTC. Translation gives CASRSGQGYEQYF. Full variable domain (rest looked up from reference TRBV28 and TRBJ2-7): DVKVTQSSRYLVKRTGEKVFLECVQDMDHENMFWYRQDPGLGLRLIYFSYDVKMKEKGDIPEGYSVSREKKERFSLILESASTNQTSMYLCASRSGQGYEQYFGPGTRLTVT.

The rearrangement uses TRBV25-1 and TRBJ2-5; TRBD2 matches 9 bases. Germline CDR1 and CDR2: MGHDK and SYGVNS. This CDR3 is 16 amino acids long. The junction had 7 bases not matched to a gene; V was cut back by 4 bases and J by 1 base. The CDR3 coding sequence is TGTGCCAGCAGTGCGACTAGCGGAGGGCTCCAAGAGACCCAGTACTTC. This encodes CASSATSGGLQETQYF.

The gene calls are TRBV5-4 and TRBJ2-1; maybe TRBD1 (5 bases). Germline lookup yields CDR1 SGHNT and CDR2 YYREEE (reference sequence). This CDR3 region has 14 residues. Trimming removed 0 bases from V and 8 bases from J, with 12 bases in between. CDR3 protein: CASSLEAPRDEQFF. The CDR3 DNA reads as TGTGCCAGCAGCTTGGAGGCCCCCAGGGATGAGCAGTTCTTC. The whole variable domain, remainder taken from reference TRBV5-4 and TRBJ2-1, is ETGVTQSPTHLIKTRGQQVTLRCSSQSGHNTVSWYQQALGQGPQFIFQYYREEENGRGNFPPRFSGLQFPNYSSELNVNALELDDSALYLCASSLEAPRDEQFFGPGTRLTVL.

The chain carries TRBV19 and TRBJ2-7, with TRBD1 identical over 8 bases. Per the germline V gene, CDR1 is LNHDA and CDR2 is SQIVND (reference sequence). The CDR3 is 14 residues long. V lost 3 bases and J lost 5; bases outside the gene matches: 6. Here the CDR3 reads CASSMGQEGNEQYF. CDR3 nucleotides: TGTGCCAGTAGTATGGGACAGGAGGGAAACGAGCAGTACTTC.

V gene TRBV4-1 combines with J gene TRBJ1-5; possibly TRBD1 for D (5 bases). V was pared by 0 bases and J by 3 bases, with 12 bases between. The germline gives CDR1 MGHRA, CDR2 YSYEKL. CDR3 length: 16 amino acids. The CDR3 sequence: CASSQDDRRDNQPQHF. CDR3 DNA sequence: TGCGCCAGCAGCCAAGATGACAGACGTGACAATCAGCCCCAGCATTTT.

J is TRBJ2-7 and V is TRBV6-1; 10 nucleotides align to TRBD2. Germline V CDR1 and CDR2: MNHNS, SASEGT. V shed 2 bases, J shed 2 bases, and the junction held 6 bases outside the gene matches. The CDR3 covers 16 residues. CDR3: CASSETSGIRTYEQYF. CDR3 nucleotides: TGTGCCAGCAGTGAAACTAGCGGGATCAGAACCTACGAGCAGTACTTC.

J is TRBJ2-1 and V is TRBV18; TRBD1 might be the D (6 bases). The CDR3 sequence is 16 residues long. The V and J ends lost 2 bases and 3 bases respectively, with 14 bases between them. Germline CDR1 is KGHSH and CDR2 is LQKENI. The CDR3 region is CASSPMTQGGYNEQFF. As DNA, the CDR3 is TGTGCCAGCTCACCAATGACGCAAGGGGGCTACAATGAGCAGTTCTTC.

The V gene is TRBV6-5, the J gene TRBJ2-7; TRBD2 matches at 7 bases. Germline-derived CDR1 and CDR2 are MNHEY and SVGAGI. Trimming removed 5 bases from V and 0 bases from J; junction bases left unmatched: 7. This CDR3 region has 15 residues. The CDR3 region is CASSTRGGHSYEQYF. The CDR3 DNA follows: TGTGCCAGCAGTACGAGGGGAGGGCACTCCTACGAGCAGTACTTC.

V and J are TRBV7-8 and TRBJ2-3; 11 bases agree with TRBD2. V lost 4 bases and J lost 2; bases outside the gene matches: 8. CDR1 and CDR2 (germline): SGHVS, FQNEAQ. This CDR3 is built from 17 residues. The CDR3 here is CASSSVLAGEITDTQYF. CDR3 sequence (DNA): TGTGCCAGCAGCTCCGTACTAGCGGGGGAAATCACAGATACGCAGTATTTT.